This is a list of T cell receptor beta chains from one sample in a study of chemoradiotherapy in HPV16-positive cancers. The table came from immunoSEQ multiplex PCR; TCRdb's copy has only in-frame clones and leaves some out. Of fewer than 4,500 clones in the sample, about nine tenths were seen once. The material was obtained from a patient who underwent chemoradiotherapy. These receptors originate from a human donor with HPV-associated anogenital cancer. Each CDR3 is given with its conserved first and last residue. The D gene is left open where the match is weak. Clone sizes are given selectively: once, few, many, or a class where the clone is expanded.

TRBV6-5,TRBJ2-4,-,-,TGTGCCAGCACCGCCTCGGGTCAGAGAAACATTCAGTACTTC,CASTASGQRNIQYF
TRBV18,TRBJ1-1,once,-,TGTGCCAGCTCACCAGCTTCAGAGCCTCTGAACACTGAAGCTTTCTTT,CASSPASEPLNTEAFF
TRBV6-1,TRBJ1-2,-,-,TGTGCCAGCAGTGAAGGGTCAAGGGGCATAAATGGCTACACCTTC,CASSEGSRGINGYTF
TRBV7-2,TRBJ1-6,-,-,TGTGCCAGCAGCTTAGAAGTCCAGCGTCAGAGGTCCTATAATTCACCCCTCCACTTT,CASSLEVQRQRSYNSPLHF
TRBV6-5,TRBJ2-6,-,-,TGTGCCACCCACGACATCTCTGGGGCCAACGTCCTGACTTTC,CATHDISGANVLTF
TRBV6-6,TRBJ2-5,few,-,TGTGCCAGCAGTCCCGGGGAGACCCAGTACTTC,CASSPGETQYF
TRBV4-1,TRBJ1-2,-,-,TGCGCCAGCAGCCCCCAGGAGGGACCGATCAACTATGGCTACACCTTC,CASSPQEGPINYGYTF
TRBV29-1,TRBJ1-2,-,TRBD1,TGCAGCGTTGAACCCTGGACAGGGGGCTCTGGCTACACCTTC,CSVEPWTGGSGYTF
TRBV7-9,TRBJ1-2,-,TRBD1,TGTGCCAGCAGCTCGGACAGGGTAAAGGGCTACACCTTC,CASSSDRVKGYTF
TRBV9,TRBJ1-3,-,-,TGTGCCAGCAGCGCCGGGGGGCAGCCTGGAAACACCATATATTTT,CASSAGGQPGNTIYF
TRBV7-9,TRBJ2-1,-,-,TGTGCCAGCAGCTTGGACAGCGTGGATGAGCAGTTCTTC,CASSLDSVDEQFF
TRBV6-1,TRBJ1-5,-,-,TGTGCCAGCAGTGAAGCCGGACAGCCCCAGCATTTT,CASSEAGQPQHF
TRBV9,TRBJ2-5,-,-,TGTGCCAGCAGCCCCGCCTCAGTCCGGGAGACCCAGTACTTC,CASSPASVRETQYF
TRBV2,TRBJ1-2,-,TRBD1,TGTGCCAGCAGTGTGGACAGGCCAGGCTATGGCTACACCTTC,CASSVDRPGYGYTF
TRBV5-1,TRBJ1-1,-,-,TGCGCCAGCAGCCCAGGGACCGCGTGGACTGAAGCTTTCTTT,CASSPGTAWTEAFF
TRBV10-3,TRBJ2-3,-,-,TGTGCCATCAGTCCCTCAGCAGATACGCAGTATTTT,CAISPSADTQYF
TRBV27,TRBJ2-2,-,TRBD1,TGTGCCAGCAGTTTCACACAGGGGACCGGGGAGCTGTTTTTT,CASSFTQGTGELFF